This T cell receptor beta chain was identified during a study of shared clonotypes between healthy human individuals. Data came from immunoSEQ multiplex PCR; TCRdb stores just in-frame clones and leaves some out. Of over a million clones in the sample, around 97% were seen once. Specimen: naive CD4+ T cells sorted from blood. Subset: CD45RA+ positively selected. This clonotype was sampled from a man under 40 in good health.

The CDR3 nucleotides read TGTGCCAGCAGTTTCCTCAAGACCTCGCCGAACACCGGGGAGCTGTTTTTT. Translating gives CASSFLKTSPNTGELFF. The rearrangement uses TRBV27 and TRBJ2-2; D is uncertain. Germline V gene sequence: CDR1 MNHEY, CDR2 SMNVEV (reference sequence). V shed 3 bases and J shed 0 bases, with 14 bases lying between them. This CDR3 region has 17 residues.